The rows below give T cell receptor beta chains drawn from one sample of a study of blood T cells in healthy people across ages. TCRdb passed the 5' RACE reads through MiXCR, listing each CDR3 protein once. The sample lists fewer than 1,000,000 distinct CDR3 sequences; more than 35% were seen once. The specimen was blood. Source of these receptors: a man older than 75 in good health. CDR3s include the opening cysteine and the closing phenylalanine or tryptophan. D genes are given only for firm matches. Rows give clone size only sometimes, using once, few, many, or a class for an expanded clone.

TRBV5-1	TRBJ2-2	NA	16	NA	CASSPVVVADTGELFF	TGCGCCAGCAGCCCGGTAGTCGTGGCGGACACCGGGGAGCTGTTTTTT
TRBV12-3/TRBV12-4	TRBJ1-1	few	14	TRBD1	CASSIWDRNTEAFF	TGTGCCAGCAGTATATGGGACAGGAACACTGAAGCTTTCTTT
TRBV5-1	TRBJ2-5	few	15	NA	CASSREVSAQETQYF	TGCGCCAGCAGCCGCGAGGTTTCGGCCCAAGAGACCCAGTACTTC
TRBV12-3/TRBV12-4	TRBJ2-7	NA	17	TRBD1	CASSQGQGQISSYEQYF	TGTGCCAGCAGTCAAGGACAGGGGCAAATAAGCTCCTACGAGCAGTACTTC
TRBV10-3	TRBJ2-1	NA	14	NA	CAISDSYSAETQFF	TGTGCCATCAGTGATAGTTATTCCGCGGAGACCCAGTTCTTC
TRBV7-9	TRBJ1-6	NA	12	NA	CASSLSWPPLHF	TGTGCCAGCAGCTTATCGTGGCCTCCCCTCCACTTT
TRBV6-5	TRBJ1-2	few	11	NA	CASSRGYGYTF	TGTGCCAGCAGTCGAGGGTATGGCTACACCTTC
TRBV9	TRBJ2-7	few	14	TRBD2	CASSVVSSGYEQYF	TGTGCCAGCAGCGTAGTTTCTAGCGGCTACGAGCAGTACTTC
TRBV2	TRBJ2-3	few	14	NA	CASSEGRVSDTQYF	TGTGCCAGCAGTGAAGGCCGAGTTTCAGATACGCAGTATTTT
TRBV20-1	TRBJ2-7	NA	12	NA	CSAPGTYFEQYF	TGCAGTGCACCCGGGACTTATTTTGAGCAGTACTTC
TRBV11-3	TRBJ1-1	NA	11	NA	CASSLAQEAFF	TGTGCCAGCAGCTTAGCCCAGGAAGCTTTCTTT
TRBV13	TRBJ2-1	NA	13	NA	CASSRKHGGEQFF	TGTGCCAGCAGCCGAAAGCACGGAGGGGAGCAGTTCTTC
TRBV9	TRBJ2-5	few	15	NA	CASSVTGNYQETQYF	TGTGCCAGCAGCGTTACAGGGAATTACCAAGAGACCCAGTACTTC
TRBV5-1	TRBJ2-3	few	15	TRBD2	CASSIAGTNTDTQYF	TGCGCCAGCAGTATAGCGGGGACGAACACAGATACGCAGTATTTT
TRBV4-2	TRBJ2-7	NA	15	TRBD2	CASSQASSGSYEQYF	TGTGCCAGCAGCCAAGCGTCTAGCGGGAGCTACGAGCAGTACTTC
TRBV30	TRBJ1-2	few	13	TRBD1	CAWGTGQDYGYTF	TGTGCCTGGGGGACAGGGCAAGACTATGGCTACACCTTC
TRBV20-1	TRBJ2-1	once	14	NA	CSARPPDYYNEQFF	TGCAGTGCTAGACCGCCGGACTACTACAATGAGCAGTTCTTC
TRBV28	TRBJ2-7	few	15	NA	CASRPFRDLSYEQYF	TGTGCCAGCAGACCCTTCCGGGACCTATCCTACGAGCAGTACTTC
TRBV20-1	TRBJ1-5	many	14	TRBD1	CSAPQGGPGWPQHF	TGCAGTGCTCCACAGGGGGGGCCGGGGTGGCCCCAGCATTTT
TRBV7-2	TRBJ2-1	NA	16	NA	CASSSFGGGSYNEQFF	TGTGCCAGCAGCTCGTTCGGGGGCGGGAGTTACAATGAGCAGTTCTTC
TRBV6-6	TRBJ2-4	few	15	NA	CASSVQEGAKNIQYF	TGTGCCAGCAGTGTTCAAGAGGGGGCCAAAAACATTCAGTACTTC
TRBV27	TRBJ2-5	few	15	TRBD1	CASSPSGQGWETQYF	TGTGCCAGCAGTCCTTCCGGACAGGGGTGGGAGACCCAGTACTTC
TRBV25-1	TRBJ2-7	NA	12	NA	CASSGTVIQQYF	TGTGCCAGCAGTGGAACCGTAATTCAGCAGTACTTC
TRBV7-3	TRBJ2-7	NA	12	NA	CASHRATYEQYF	TGTGCCAGCCACAGGGCCACCTACGAGCAGTACTTC
TRBV5-1	TRBJ2-2	NA	16	NA	CASSLESGGNTGELFF	TGCGCCAGCAGCTTGGAGAGCGGTGGGAACACCGGGGAGCTGTTTTTT
TRBV5-1	TRBJ2-7	few	13	NA	CASSLELVKEQYF	TGCGCCAGCAGCTTAGAGCTTGTGAAAGAGCAGTACTTC
TRBV7-2	TRBJ2-1	NA	15	TRBD2	CASSLVGLADNEQFF	TGTGCCAGCAGCTTAGTAGGACTAGCGGACAATGAGCAGTTCTTC
TRBV20-1	TRBJ2-5	few	13	TRBD2	CSARDPAGVSQYF	TGCAGTGCTAGAGATCCAGCGGGGGTCTCGCAGTACTTC